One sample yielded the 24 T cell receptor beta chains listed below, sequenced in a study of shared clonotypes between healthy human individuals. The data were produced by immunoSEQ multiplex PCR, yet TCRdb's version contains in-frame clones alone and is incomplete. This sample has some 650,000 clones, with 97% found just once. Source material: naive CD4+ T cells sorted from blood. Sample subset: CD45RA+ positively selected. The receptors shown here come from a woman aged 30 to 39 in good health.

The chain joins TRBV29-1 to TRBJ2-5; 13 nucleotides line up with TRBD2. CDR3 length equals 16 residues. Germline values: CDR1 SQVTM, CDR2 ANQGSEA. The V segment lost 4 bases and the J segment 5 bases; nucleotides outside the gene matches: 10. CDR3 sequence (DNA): TGCAGCGTTGGGGGACTAGCGGGGTTTAATTTGGAGACCCAGTACTTC. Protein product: CSVGGLAGFNLETQYF.

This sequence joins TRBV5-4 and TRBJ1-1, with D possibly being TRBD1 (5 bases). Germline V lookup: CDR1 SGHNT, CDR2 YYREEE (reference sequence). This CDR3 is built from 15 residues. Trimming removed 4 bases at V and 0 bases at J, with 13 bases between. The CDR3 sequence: CASSPEEGMNTEAFF. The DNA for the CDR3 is TGTGCCAGCAGCCCCGAGGAGGGGATGAACACTGAAGCTTTCTTT.

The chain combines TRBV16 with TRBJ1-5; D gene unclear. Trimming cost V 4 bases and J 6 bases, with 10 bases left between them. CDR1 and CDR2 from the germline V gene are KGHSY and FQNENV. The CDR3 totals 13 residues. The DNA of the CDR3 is TGTGCCAGCAGCCTGCCCGGAGGTCAGCCCCAGCATTTT. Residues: CASSLPGGQPQHF.

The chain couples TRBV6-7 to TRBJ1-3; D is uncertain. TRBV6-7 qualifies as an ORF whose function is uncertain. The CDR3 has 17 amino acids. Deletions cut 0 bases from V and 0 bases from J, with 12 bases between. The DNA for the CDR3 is TGTGCCAGCAGTTACTCGATCGGACCGCGCTCTGGAAACACCATATATTTT. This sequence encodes CASSYSIGPRSGNTIYF.

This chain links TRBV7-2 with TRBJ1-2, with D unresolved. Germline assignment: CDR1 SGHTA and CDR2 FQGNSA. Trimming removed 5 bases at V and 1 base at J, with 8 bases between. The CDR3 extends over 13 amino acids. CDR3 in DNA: TGTGCCAGCAGCGCCGGAGGTAACTATGGCTACACCTTC. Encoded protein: CASSAGGNYGYTF.

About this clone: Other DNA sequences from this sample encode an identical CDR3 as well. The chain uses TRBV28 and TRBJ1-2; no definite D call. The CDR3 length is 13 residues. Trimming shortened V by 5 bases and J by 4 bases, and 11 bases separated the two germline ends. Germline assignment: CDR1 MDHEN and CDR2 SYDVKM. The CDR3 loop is CASSPGPPYGYTF. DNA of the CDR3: TGTGCCAGCAGTCCAGGCCCCCCCTATGGCTACACCTTC.

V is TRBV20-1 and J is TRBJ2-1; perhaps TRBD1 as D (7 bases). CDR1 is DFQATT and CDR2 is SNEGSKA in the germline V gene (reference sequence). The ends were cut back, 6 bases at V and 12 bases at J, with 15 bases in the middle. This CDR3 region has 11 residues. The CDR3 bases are TGCAGTGCCAGGGGGGCAGTGGGGCAGTTCTTC. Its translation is CSARGAVGQFF.

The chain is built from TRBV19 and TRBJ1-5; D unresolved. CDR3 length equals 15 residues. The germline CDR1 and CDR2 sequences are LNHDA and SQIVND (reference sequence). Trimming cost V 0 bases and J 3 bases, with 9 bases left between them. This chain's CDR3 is CASSIDRGDNQPQHF. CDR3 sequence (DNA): TGTGCCAGTAGTATAGATCGGGGTGACAATCAGCCCCAGCATTTT. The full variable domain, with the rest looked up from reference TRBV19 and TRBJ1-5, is DGGITQSPKYLFRKEGQNVTLSCEQNLNHDAMYWYRQDPGQGLRLIYYSQIVNDFQKGDIAEGYSVSREKKESFPLTVTSAQKNPTAFYLCASSIDRGDNQPQHFGDGTRLSIL.

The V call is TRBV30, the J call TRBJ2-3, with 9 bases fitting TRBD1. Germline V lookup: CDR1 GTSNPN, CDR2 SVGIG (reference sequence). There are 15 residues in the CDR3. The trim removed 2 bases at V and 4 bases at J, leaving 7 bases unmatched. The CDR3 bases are TGTGCCTGGAGTCCCGGGACAGGGTTCTCAGATACGCAGTATTTT. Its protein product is CAWSPGTGFSDTQYF.

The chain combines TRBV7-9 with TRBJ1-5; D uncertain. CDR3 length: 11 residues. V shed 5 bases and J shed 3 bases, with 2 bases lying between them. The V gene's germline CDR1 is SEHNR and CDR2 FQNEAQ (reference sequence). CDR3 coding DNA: TGTGCCAGCAGCCCCAATCAGCCCCAGCATTTT. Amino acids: CASSPNQPQHF. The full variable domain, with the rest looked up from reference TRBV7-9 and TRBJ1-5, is DTGVSQNPRHKITKRGQNVTFRCDPISEHNRLYWYRQTLGQGPEFLTYFQNEAQLEKSRLLSDRFSAERPKGSFSTLEIQRTEQGDSAMYLCASSPNQPQHFGDGTRLSIL.

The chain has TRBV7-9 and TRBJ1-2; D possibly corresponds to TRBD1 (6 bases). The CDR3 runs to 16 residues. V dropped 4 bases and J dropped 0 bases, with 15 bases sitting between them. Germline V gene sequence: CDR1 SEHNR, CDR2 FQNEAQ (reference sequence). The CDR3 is CASSSLGQQANYGYTF. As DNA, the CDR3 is TGTGCCAGCAGCTCATTGGGACAACAAGCTAACTATGGCTACACCTTC.

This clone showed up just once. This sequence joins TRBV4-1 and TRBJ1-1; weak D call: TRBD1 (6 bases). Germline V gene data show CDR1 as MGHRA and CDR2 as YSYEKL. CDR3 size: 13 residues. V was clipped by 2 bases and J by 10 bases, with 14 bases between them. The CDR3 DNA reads TGCGCCAGCAGCCAATCCAGGGGCCTCCGAGCTTTCTTT. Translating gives CASSQSRGLRAFF.

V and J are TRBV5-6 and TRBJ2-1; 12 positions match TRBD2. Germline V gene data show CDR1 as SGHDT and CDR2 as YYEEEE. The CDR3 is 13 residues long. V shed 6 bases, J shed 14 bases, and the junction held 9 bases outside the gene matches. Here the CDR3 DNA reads TGTGCCAGCACCAAACTAGCGGGAGGCCGAGAGTTCTTC. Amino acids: CASTKLAGGREFF. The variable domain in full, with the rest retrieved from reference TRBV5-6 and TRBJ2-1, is DAGVTQSPTHLIKTRGQQVTLRCSPKSGHDTVSWYQQALGQGPQFIFQYYEEEERQRGNFPDRFSGHQFPNYSSELNVNALLLGDSALYLCASTKLAGGREFFGPGTRLTVL.

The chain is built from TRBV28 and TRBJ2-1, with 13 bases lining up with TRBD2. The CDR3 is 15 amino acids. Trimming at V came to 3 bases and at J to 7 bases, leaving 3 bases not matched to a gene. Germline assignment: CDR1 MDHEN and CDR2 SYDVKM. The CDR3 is CASSLTSGRKNEQFF. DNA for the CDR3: TGTGCCAGCAGTTTGACTAGCGGGAGGAAAAATGAGCAGTTCTTC.

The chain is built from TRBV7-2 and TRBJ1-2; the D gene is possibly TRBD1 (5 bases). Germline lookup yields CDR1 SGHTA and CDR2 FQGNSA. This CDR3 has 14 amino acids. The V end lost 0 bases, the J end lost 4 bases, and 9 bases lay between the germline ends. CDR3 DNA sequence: TGTGCCAGCAGCTTAGCGCGGGGGGGCTATGGCTACACCTTC. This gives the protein CASSLARGGYGYTF.

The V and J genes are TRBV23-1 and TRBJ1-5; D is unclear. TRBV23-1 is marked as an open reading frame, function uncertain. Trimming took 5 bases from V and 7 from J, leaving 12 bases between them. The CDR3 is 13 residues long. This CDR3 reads CASSSHAGQPQHF. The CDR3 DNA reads TGCGCCAGCAGTTCCCACGCTGGGCAGCCCCAGCATTTT.

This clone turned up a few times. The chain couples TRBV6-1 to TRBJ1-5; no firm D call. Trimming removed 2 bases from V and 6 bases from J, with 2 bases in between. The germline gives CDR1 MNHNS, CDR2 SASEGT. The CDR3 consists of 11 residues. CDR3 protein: CASSELQPQHF. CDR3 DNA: TGTGCCAGCAGTGAACTTCAGCCCCAGCATTTT.

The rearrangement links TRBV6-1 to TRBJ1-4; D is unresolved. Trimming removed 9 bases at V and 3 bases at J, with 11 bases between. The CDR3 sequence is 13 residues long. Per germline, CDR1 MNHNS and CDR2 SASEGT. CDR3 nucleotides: TGTGCCAGTGGTGGCAGGTCTAATGAAAAACTGTTTTTT. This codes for CASGGRSNEKLFF.

The CDR3 spells CASSLTGLSSYEQYF. The CDR3 nucleotides are TGTGCCAGCAGCTTAACAGGGCTAAGCTCCTACGAGCAGTACTTC. The gene calls are TRBV11-2 and TRBJ2-7, with D perhaps TRBD1 (6 bases). The germline CDR1 and CDR2 sequences are SGHAT and FQNNGV. The ends were cut back, 2 bases at V and 0 bases at J, with 11 bases in the middle. The CDR3 extends over 15 amino acids.

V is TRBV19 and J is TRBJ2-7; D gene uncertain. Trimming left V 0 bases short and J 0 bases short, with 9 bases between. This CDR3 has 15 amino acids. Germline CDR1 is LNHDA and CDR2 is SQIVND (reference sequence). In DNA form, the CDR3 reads TGTGCCAGTAGTATAGAGGCAGGAAGCTCCTACGAGCAGTACTTC. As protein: CASSIEAGSSYEQYF.

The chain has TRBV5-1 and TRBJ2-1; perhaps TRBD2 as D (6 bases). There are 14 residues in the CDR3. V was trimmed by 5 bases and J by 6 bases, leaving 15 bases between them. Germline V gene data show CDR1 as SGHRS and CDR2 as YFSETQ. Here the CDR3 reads CASRLAGLPNEQFF. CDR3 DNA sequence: TGCGCCAGCAGACTAGCTGGACTCCCCAATGAGCAGTTCTTC.

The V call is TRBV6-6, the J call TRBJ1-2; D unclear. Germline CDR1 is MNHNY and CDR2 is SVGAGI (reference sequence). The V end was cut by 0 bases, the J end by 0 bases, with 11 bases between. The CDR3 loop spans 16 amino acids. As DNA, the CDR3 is TGTGCCAGCAGTTACTCGTCCCAGTCTACTAACTATGGCTACACCTTC. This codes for CASSYSSQSTNYGYTF.

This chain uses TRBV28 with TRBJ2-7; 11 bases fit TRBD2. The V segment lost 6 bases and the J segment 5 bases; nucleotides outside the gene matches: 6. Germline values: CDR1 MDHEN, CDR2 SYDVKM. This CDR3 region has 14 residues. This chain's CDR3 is CASRTSGKKDEQYF. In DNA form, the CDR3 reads TGTGCCAGCAGGACTAGCGGGAAAAAGGACGAGCAGTACTTC.

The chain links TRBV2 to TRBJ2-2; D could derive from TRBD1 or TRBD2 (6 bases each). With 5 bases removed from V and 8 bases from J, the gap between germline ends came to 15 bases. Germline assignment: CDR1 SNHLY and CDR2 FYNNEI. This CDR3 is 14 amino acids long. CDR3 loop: CASSQNGGSGELFF. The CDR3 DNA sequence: TGTGCCAGCAGTCAGAACGGGGGCAGTGGGGAGCTGTTTTTT. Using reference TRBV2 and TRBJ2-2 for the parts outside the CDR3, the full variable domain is EPEVTQTPSHQVTQMGQEVILRCVPISNHLYFYWYRQILGQKVEFLVSFYNNEISEKSEIFDDQFSVERPDGSNFTLKIRSTKLEDSAMYFCASSQNGGSGELFFGEGSRLTVL.